This T cell receptor (beta chain) came from a study of blood T cell repertoires in COVID-19. In the source study's methods: It was from reference gene primer amplification that nucleated cell counts were estimated. The repertoire was sequenced with immunoSEQ multiplex PCR; TCRdb's copy has only in-frame clones and lacks some. V, J and clone size were drawn from that table, and D and trimming were deduced from the DNA. The data show fewer than 250,000 clones, around four fifths seen once. The sequencing input was peripheral blood. The sequence was obtained from a woman between 70 and 85 years old with active or convalescent COVID-19.

In DNA form, the CDR3 reads TGTGCCACCAGTGACGCGGCGGACTCCTACAATGAGCAGTTCTTC. It codes for CATSDAADSYNEQFF. The chain has TRBV24-1 and TRBJ2-1; D unclear. V shed 4 bases and J shed 0 bases, with 9 bases lying between them. Germline V gives CDR1 KGHDR, CDR2 SFDVKD. The CDR3 spans 15 residues.